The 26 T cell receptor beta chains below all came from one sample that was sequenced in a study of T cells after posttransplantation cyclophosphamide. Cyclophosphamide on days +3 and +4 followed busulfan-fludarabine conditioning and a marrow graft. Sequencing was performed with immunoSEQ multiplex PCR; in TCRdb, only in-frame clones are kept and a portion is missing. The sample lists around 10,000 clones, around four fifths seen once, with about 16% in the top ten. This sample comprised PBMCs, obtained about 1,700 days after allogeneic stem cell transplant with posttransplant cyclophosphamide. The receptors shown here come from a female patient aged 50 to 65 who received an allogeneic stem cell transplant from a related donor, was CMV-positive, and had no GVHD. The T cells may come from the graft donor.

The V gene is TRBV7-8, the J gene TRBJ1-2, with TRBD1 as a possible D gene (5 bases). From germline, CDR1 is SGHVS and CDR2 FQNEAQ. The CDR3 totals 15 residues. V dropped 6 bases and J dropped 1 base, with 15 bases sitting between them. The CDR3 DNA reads TGTGCCAGCAGGCCTTTGACAGCTGATAACTATGGCTACACCTTC. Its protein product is CASRPLTADNYGYTF.

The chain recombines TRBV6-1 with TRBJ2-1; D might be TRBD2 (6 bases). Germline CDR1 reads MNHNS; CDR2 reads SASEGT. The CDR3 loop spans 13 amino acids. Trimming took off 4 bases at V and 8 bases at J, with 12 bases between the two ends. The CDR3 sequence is CASSGSGEDEQFF. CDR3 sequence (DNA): TGTGCCAGCAGTGGTAGCGGAGAGGATGAGCAGTTCTTC.

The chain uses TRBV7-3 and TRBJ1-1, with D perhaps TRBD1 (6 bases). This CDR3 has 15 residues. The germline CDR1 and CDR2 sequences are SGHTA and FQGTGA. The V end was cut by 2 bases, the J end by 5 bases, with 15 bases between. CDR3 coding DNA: TGTGCCAGCAGCTTAGTGGTGATGGGGGCTACTGAAGCTTTCTTT. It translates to CASSLVVMGATEAFF.

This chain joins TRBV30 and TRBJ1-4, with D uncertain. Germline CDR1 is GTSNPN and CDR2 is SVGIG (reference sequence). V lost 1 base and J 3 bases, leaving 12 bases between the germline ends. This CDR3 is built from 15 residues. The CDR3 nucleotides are TGTGCCTGGAGTGACCCGACTGCCCCTAATGAAAAACTGTTTTTT. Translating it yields CAWSDPTAPNEKLFF.

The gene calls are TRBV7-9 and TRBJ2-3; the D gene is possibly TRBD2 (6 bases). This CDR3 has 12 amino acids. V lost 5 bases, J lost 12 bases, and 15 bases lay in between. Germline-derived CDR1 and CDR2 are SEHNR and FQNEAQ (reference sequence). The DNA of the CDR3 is TGTGCCAGCAGCCCAGGGACTCCAACACAGTATTTT. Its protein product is CASSPGTPTQYF.

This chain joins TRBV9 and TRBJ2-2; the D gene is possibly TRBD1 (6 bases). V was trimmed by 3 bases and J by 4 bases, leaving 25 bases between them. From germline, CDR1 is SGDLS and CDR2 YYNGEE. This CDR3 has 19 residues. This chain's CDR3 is CASSGGGSAGAGFTGELFF. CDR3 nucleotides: TGTGCCAGCAGCGGAGGCGGTTCGGCAGGGGCCGGGTTCACCGGGGAGCTGTTTTTT.

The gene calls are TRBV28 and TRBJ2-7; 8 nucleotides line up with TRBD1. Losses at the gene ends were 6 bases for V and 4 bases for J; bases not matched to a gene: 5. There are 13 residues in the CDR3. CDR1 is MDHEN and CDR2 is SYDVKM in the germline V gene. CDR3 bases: TGTGCCAGCAGGGGGACAGGACCTTACGAGCAGTACTTC. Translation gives CASRGTGPYEQYF.

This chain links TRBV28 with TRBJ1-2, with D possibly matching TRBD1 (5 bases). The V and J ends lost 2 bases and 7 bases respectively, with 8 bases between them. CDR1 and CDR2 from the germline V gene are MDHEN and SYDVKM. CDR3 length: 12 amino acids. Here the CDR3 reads CASSLKDIGYTF. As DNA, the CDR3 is TGTGCCAGCAGTTTAAAGGACATTGGCTACACCTTC.

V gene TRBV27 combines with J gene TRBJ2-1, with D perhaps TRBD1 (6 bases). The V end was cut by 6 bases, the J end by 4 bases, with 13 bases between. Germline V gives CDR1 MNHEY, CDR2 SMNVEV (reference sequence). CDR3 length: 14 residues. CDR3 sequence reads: CASSRNDRYNEQFF. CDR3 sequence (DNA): TGTGCCAGCAGCCGGAACGACAGGTACAATGAGCAGTTCTTC.

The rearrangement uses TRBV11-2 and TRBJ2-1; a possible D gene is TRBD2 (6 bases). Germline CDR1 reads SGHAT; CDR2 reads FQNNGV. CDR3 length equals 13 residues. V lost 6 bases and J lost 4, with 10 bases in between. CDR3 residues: CASRRLGYNEQFF. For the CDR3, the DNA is TGTGCCAGCAGACGACTAGGTTACAATGAGCAGTTCTTC. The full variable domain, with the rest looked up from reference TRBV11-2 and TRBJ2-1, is EAGVAQSPRYKIIEKRQSVAFWCNPISGHATLYWYQQILGQGPKLLIQFQNNGVVDDSQLPKDRFSAERLKGVDSTLKIQPAKLEDSAVYLCASRRLGYNEQFFGPGTRLTVL.

CDR3 amino acids: CASSRDRFGNQPQHF. CDR3 sequence (DNA): TGTGCCAGCAGCCGAGACAGGTTCGGCAATCAGCCCCAGCATTTT. V gene TRBV6-5 combines with J gene TRBJ1-5; perhaps TRBD1 as D (6 bases). The length of the CDR3 is 15 residues. The V and J ends lost 6 bases and 2 bases respectively, with 14 bases between them. Germline CDR1 reads MNHEY; CDR2 reads SVGAGI.

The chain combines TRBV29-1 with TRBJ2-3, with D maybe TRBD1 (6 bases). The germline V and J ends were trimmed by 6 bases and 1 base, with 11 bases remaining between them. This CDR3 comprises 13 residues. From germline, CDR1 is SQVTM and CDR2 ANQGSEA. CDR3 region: CSVGWGRTDTQYF. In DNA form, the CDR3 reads TGCAGCGTGGGATGGGGGCGCACAGATACGCAGTATTTT.

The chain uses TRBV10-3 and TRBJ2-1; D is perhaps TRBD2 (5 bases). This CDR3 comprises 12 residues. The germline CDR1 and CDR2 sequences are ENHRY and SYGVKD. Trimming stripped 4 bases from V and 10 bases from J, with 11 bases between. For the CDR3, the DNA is TGTGCCATCAGTGGGGTAACGGGAGAGCAGTTCTTC. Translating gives CAISGVTGEQFF.

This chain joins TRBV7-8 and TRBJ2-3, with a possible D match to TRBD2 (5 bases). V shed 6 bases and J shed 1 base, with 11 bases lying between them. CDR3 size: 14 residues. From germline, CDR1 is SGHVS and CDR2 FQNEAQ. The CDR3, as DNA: TGTGCCAGCAGTTGGGCGGGCGGCACAGATACGCAGTATTTT. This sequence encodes CASSWAGGTDTQYF.

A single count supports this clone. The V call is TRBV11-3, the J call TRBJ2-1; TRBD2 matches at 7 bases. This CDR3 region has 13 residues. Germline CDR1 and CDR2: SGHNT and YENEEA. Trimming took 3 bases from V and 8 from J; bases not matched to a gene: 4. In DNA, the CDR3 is TGTGCCAGCAGCTTCTGGACTAGTGATGAGCAGTTCTTC. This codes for CASSFWTSDEQFF.

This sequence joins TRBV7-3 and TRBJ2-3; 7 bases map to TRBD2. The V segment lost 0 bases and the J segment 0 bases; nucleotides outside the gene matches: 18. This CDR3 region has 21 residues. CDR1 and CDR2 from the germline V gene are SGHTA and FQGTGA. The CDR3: CASSLTGQVVRAGLSTDTQYF. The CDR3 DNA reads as TGTGCCAGCAGCTTAACCGGGCAGGTGGTGCGAGCGGGACTCAGCACAGATACGCAGTATTTT.

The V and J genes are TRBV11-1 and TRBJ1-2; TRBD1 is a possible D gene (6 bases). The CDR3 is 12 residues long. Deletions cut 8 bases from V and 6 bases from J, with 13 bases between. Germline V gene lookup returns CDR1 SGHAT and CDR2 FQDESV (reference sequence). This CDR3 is CASSFEGDGYTF. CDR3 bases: TGTGCCAGCTCCTTTGAGGGGGATGGCTACACCTTC.

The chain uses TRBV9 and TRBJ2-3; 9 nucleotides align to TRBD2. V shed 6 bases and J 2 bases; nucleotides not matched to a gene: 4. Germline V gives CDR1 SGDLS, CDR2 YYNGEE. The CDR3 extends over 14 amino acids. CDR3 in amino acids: CASTRTSDTDTQYF. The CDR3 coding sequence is TGTGCCAGCACCAGGACTAGCGACACAGATACGCAGTATTTT.

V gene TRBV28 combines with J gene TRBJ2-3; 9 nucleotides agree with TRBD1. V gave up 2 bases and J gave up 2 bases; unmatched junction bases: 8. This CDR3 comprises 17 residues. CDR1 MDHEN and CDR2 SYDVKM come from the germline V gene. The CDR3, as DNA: TGTGCCAGCAGTTTAAGGAGGGACAGGGACTTCACAGATACGCAGTATTTT. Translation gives CASSLRRDRDFTDTQYF. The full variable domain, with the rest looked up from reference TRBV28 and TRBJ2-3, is DVKVTQSSRYLVKRTGEKVFLECVQDMDHENMFWYRQDPGLGLRLIYFSYDVKMKEKGDIPEGYSVSREKKERFSLILESASTNQTSMYLCASSLRRDRDFTDTQYFGPGTRLTVL.

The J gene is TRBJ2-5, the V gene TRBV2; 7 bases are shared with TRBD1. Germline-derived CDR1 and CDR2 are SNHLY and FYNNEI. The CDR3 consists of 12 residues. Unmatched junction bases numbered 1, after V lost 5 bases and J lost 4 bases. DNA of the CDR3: TGTGCCAGCAGTTGGGACAGAGAGACCCAGTACTTC. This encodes CASSWDRETQYF.

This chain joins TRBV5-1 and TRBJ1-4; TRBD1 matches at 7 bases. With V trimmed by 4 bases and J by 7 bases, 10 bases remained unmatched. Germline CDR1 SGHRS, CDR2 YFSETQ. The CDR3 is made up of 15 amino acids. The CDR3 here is CASSRLGGTAEKLFF. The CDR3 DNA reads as TGCGCCAGCAGCCGGCTTGGGGGGACAGCTGAAAAACTGTTTTTT.

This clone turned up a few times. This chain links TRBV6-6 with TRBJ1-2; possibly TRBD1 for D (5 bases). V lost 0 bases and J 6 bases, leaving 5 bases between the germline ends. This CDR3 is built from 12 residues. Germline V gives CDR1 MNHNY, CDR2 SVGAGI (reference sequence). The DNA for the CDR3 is TGTGCCAGCAGTTACTCGACAGATGGCTACACCTTC. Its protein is CASSYSTDGYTF.

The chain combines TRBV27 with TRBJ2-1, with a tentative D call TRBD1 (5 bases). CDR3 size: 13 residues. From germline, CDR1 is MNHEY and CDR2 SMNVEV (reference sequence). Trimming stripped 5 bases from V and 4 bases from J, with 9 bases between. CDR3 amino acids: CASSRAGYNEQFF. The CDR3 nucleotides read TGTGCCAGCAGTCGGGCAGGGTACAATGAGCAGTTCTTC.

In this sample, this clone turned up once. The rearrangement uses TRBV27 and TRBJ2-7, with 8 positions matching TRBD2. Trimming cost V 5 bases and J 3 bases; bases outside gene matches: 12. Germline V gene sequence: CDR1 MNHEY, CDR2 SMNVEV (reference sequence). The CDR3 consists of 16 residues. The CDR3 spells CASSPSGGELFYEQYF. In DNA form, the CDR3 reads TGTGCCAGCAGTCCCTCCGGGGGGGAGTTGTTCTACGAGCAGTACTTC.

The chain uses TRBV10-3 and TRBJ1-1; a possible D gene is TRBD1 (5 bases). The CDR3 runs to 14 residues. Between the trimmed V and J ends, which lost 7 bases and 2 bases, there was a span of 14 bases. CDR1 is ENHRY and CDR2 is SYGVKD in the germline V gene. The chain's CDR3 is CAINSGRTNTEAFF. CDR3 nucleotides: TGTGCCATCAATAGTGGCAGGACAAACACTGAAGCTTTCTTT.

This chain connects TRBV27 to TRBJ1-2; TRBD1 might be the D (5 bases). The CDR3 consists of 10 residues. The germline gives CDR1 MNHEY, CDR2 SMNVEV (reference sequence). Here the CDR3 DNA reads TGTGCGGCGGGACTCCATGGCTACACCTTC. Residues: CAAGLHGYTF.